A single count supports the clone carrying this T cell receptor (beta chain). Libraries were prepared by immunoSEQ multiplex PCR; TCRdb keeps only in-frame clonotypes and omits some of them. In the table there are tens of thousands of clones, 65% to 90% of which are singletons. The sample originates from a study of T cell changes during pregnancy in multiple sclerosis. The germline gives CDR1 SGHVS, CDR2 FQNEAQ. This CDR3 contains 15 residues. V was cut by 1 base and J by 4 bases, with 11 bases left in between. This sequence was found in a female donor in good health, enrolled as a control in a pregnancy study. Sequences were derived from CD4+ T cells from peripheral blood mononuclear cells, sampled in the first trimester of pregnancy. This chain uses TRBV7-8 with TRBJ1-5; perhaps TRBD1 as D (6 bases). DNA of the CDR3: TGTGCCAGCAGCTTAGTGGCAGGGGAAAATCAGCCCCAGCATTTT. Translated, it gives CASSLVAGENQPQHF. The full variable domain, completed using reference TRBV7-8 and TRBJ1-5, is GAGVSQSPRYKVAKRGQDVALRCDPISGHVSLFWYQQALGQGPEFLTYFQNEAQLDKSGLPSDRFFAERPEGSVSTLKIQRTQQEDSAVYLCASSLVAGENQPQHFGDGTRLSIL.